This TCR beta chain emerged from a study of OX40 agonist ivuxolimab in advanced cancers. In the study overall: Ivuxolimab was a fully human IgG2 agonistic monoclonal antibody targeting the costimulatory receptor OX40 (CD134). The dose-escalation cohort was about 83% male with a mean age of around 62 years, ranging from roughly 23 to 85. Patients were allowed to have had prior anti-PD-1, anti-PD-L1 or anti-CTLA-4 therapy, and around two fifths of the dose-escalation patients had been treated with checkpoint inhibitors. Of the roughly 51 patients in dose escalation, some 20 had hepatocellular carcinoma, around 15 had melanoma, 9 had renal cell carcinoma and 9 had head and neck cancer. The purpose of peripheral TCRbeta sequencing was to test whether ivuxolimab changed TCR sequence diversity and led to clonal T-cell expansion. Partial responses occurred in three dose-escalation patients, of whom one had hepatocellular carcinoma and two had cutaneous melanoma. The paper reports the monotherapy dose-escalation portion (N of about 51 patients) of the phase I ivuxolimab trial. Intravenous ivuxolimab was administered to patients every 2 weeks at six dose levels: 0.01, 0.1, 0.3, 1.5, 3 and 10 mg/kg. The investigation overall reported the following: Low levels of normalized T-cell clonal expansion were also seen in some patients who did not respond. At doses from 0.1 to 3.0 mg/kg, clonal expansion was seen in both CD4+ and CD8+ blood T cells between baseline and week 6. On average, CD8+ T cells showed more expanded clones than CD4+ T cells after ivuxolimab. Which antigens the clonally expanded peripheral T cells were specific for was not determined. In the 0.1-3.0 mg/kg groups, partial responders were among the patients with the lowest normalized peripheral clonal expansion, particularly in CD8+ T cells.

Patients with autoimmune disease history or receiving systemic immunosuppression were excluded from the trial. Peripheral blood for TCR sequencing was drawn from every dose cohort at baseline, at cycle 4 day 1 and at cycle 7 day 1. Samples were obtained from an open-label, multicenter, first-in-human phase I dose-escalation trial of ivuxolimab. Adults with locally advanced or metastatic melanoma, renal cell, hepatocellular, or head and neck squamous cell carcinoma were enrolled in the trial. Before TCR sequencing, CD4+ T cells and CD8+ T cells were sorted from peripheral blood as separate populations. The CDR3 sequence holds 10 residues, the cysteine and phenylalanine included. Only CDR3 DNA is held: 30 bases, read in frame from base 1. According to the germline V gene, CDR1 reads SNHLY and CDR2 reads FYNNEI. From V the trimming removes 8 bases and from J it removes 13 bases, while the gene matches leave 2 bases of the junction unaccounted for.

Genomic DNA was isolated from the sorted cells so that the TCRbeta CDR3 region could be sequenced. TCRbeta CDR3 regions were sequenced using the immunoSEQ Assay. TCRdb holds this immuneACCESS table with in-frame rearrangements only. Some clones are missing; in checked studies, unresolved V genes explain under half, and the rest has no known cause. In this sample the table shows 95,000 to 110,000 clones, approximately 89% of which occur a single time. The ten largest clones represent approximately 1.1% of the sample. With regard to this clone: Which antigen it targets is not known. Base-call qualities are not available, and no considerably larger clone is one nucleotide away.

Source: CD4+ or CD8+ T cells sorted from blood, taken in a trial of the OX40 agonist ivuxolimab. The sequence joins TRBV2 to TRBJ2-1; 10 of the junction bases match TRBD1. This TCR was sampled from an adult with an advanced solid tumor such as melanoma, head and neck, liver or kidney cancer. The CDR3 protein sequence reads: CASGQGVQFF. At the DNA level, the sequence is TGTGCCAGCGGACAGGGGGTTCAGTTCTTC.